The clone carrying this TCR beta chain was detected only once. In the authors' workflow: Quantification of nucleated cells was approximated via reference gene primer amplification. Data came from immunoSEQ multiplex PCR; TCRdb stores just in-frame clones and leaves some out. That table gives V, J and clone size, and the DNA gave D and trimming. The table includes under 35,000 clones, around 87% detected once. This sample is part of a study of blood T cell repertoires in COVID-19. Study overall: Acute-phase and convalescent COVID-19 samples originated in the United States, Italy and Spain.

Germline V lookup: CDR1 MRHNA, CDR2 SNTAGT. V lost 4 bases and J lost 8; bases outside the gene matches: 10. The CDR3 spans 16 residues. The chain joins TRBV6-4 to TRBJ2-3; TRBD2 aligns across 12 bases. The clonotype originates from a human donor in a cohort sampled during active COVID-19. The sequenced sample was peripheral blood. CDR3 bases: TGTGCCAGCAGTGCCTTTTCTAGCGGGGGGGCCCTTACGCAGTATTTT. This gives the protein CASSAFSSGGALTQYF.